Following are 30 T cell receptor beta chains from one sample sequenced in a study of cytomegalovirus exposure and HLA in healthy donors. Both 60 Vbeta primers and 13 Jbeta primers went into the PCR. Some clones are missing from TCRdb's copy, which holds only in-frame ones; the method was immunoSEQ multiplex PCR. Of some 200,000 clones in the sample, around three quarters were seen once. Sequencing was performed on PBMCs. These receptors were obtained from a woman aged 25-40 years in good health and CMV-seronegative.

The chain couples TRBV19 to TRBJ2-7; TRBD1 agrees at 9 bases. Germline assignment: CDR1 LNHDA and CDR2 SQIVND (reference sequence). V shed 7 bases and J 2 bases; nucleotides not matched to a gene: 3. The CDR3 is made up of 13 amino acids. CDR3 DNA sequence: TGTGCCAGTACACAGGGGGCCACCTACGAGCAGTACTTC. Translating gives CASTQGATYEQYF.

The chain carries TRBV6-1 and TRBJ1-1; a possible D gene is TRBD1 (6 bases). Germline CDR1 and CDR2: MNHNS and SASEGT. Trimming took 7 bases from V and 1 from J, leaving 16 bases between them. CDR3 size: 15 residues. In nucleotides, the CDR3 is TGTGCCAGCACTTCCCCGGGACACAAGAACACTGAAGCTTTCTTT. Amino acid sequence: CASTSPGHKNTEAFF.

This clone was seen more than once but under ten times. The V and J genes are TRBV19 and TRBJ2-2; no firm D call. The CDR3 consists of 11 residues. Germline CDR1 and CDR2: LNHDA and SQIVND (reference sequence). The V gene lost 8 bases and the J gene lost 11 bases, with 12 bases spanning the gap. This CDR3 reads CASSRVFELFF. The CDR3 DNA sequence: TGTGCCAGTTCCCGGGTCTTCGAGCTGTTTTTT.

The CDR3 nucleotides read TGCGCCAGCACCCGCACGGGACAGGGCCCTAACACCGGGGAGCTGTTTTTT. Amino acid sequence: CASTRTGQGPNTGELFF. The rearrangement links TRBV5-1 to TRBJ2-2, with 9 bases aligning to TRBD1. Germline assignment: CDR1 SGHRS and CDR2 YFSETQ. CDR3 length equals 17 residues. The ends lost 6 bases at V and 2 bases at J; junction bases unmatched: 11.

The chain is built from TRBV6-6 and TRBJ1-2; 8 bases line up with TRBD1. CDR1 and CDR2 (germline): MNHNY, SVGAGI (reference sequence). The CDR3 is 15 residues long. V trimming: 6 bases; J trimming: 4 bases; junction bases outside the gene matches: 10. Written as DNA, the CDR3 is TGTGCCAGCAGCCACCCGGGACAGGTGGGCTATGGCTACACCTTC. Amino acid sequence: CASSHPGQVGYGYTF.

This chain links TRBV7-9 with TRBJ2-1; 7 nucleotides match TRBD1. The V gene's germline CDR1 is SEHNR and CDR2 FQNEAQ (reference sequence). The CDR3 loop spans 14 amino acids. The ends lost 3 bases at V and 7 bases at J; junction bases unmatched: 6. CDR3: CASSFTGAGNEQFF. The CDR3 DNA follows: TGTGCCAGCAGCTTTACAGGGGCCGGTAATGAGCAGTTCTTC.

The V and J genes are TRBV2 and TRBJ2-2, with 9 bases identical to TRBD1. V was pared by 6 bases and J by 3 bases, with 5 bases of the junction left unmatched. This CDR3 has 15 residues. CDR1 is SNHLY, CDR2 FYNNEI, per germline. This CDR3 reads CASSVRDRDTGELFF. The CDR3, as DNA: TGTGCCAGCAGCGTCCGGGACAGGGACACCGGGGAGCTGTTTTTT.

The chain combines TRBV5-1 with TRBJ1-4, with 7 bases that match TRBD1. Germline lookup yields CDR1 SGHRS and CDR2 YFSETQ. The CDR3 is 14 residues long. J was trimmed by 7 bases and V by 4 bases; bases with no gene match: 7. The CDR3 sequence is CASSPGQGGEKLFF. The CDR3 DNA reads TGCGCCAGCAGCCCGGGGCAGGGGGGTGAAAAACTGTTTTTT.

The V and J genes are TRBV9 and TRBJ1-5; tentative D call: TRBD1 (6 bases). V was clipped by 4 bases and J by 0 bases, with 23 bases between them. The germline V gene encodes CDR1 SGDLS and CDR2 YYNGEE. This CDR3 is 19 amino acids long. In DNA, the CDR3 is TGTGCCAGCAGCTCTAGACCGGGACAAGACTTTTATAGCAATCAGCCCCAGCATTTT. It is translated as CASSSRPGQDFYSNQPQHF.

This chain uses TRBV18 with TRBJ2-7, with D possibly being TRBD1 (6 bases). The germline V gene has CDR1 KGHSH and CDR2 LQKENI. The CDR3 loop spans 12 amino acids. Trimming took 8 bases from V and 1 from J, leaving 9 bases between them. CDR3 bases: TGTGCCAGCGCCGACAGGTCCTACGAGCAGTACTTC. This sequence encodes CASADRSYEQYF.

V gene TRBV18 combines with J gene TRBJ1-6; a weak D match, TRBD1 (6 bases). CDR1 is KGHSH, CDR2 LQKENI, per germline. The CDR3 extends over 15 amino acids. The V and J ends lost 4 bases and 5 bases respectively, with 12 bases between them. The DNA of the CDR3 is TGTGCCAGCTCACTAGACGGACAGCATAATTCACCCCTCCACTTT. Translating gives CASSLDGQHNSPLHF.

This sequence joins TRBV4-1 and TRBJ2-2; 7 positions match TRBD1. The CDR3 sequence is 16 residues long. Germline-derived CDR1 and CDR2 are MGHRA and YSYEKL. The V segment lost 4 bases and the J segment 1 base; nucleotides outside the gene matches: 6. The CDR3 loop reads CASSRMTGQNTGELFF. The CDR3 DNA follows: TGCGCCAGCAGCCGGATGACAGGGCAGAACACCGGGGAGCTGTTTTTT.

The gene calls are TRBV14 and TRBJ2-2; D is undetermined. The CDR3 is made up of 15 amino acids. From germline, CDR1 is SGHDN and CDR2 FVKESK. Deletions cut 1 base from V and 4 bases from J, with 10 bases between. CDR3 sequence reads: CASSQVRGVTGELFF. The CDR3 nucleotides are TGTGCCAGCAGCCAAGTTAGAGGAGTCACCGGGGAGCTGTTTTTT.

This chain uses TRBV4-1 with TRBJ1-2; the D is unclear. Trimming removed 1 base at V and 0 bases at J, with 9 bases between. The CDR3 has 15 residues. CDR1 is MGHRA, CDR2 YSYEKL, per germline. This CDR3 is CASSQGWRANYGYTF. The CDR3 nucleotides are TGCGCCAGCAGCCAAGGTTGGAGAGCTAACTATGGCTACACCTTC.

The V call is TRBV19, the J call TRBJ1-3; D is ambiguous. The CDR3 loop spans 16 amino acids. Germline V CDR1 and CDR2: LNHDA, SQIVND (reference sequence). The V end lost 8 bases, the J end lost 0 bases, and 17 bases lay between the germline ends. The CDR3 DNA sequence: TGTGCCAGTGGGTGGCCCGCGGGGATCTCTGGAAACACCATATATTTT. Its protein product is CASGWPAGISGNTIYF.

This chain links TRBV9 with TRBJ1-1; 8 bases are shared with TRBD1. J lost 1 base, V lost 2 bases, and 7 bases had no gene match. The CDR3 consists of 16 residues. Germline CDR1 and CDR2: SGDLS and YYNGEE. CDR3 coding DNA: TGTGCCAGCAGCGTTCGGGCAGGGGGCCCGAACACTGAAGCTTTCTTT. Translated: CASSVRAGGPNTEAFF.

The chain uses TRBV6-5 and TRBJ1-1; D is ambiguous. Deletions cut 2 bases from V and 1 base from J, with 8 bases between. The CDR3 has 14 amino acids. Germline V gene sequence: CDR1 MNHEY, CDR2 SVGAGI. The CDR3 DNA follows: TGTGCCAGCAGTTACACGACTAGGAACACTGAAGCTTTCTTT. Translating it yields CASSYTTRNTEAFF.

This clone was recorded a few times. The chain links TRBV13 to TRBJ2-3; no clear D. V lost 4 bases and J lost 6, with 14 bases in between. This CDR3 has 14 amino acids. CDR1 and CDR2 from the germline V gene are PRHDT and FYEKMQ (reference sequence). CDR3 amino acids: CASSSGEASDTQYF. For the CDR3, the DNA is TGTGCCAGCAGCTCCGGTGAGGCTTCGGATACGCAGTATTTT.

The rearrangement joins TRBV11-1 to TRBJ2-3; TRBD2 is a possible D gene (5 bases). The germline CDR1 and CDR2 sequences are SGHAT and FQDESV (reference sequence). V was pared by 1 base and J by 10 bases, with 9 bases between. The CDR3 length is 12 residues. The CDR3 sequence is CASSLVVEAQYF. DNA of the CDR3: TGTGCCAGCAGCTTAGTTGTGGAGGCGCAGTATTTT.

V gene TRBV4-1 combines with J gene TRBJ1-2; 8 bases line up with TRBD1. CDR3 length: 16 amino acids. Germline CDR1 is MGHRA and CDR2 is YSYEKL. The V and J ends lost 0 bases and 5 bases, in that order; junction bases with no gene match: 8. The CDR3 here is CASSQDRTGMLYGYTF. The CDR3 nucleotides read TGCGCCAGCAGCCAAGACCGGACAGGGATGCTATATGGCTACACCTTC.

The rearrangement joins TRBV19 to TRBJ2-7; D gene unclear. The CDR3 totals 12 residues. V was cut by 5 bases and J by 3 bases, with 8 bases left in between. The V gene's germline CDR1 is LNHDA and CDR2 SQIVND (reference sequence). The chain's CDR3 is CASSGGIYEQYF. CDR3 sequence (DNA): TGTGCCAGTAGTGGCGGCATCTACGAGCAGTACTTC.

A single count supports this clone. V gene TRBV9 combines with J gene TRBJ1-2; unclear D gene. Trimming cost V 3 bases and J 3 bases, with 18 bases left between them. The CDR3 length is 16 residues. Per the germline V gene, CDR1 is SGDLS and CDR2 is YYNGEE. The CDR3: CASSASGLSLDYGYTF. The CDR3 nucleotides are TGTGCCAGCAGCGCCTCGGGTTTGTCCCTAGACTATGGCTACACCTTC.

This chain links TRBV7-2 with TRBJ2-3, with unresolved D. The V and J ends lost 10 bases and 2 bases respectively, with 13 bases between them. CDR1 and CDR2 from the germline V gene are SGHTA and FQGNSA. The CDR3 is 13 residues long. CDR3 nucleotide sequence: TGTGCCACCGGTCACTCCGTCACAGATACGCAGTATTTT. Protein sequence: CATGHSVTDTQYF.

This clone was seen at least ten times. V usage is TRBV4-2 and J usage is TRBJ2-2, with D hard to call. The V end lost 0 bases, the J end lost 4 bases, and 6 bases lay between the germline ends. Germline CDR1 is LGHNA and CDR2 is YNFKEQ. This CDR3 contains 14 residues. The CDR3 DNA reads TGTGCCAGCAGCCAAGACACAGTCACCGGGGAGCTGTTTTTT. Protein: CASSQDTVTGELFF.

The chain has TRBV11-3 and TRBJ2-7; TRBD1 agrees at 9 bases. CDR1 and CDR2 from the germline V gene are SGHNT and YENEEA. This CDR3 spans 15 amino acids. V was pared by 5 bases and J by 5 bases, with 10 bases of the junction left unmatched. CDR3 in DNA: TGTGCCAGCAGCCTAACGGGGACAGGGTTCCACGAGCAGTACTTC. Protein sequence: CASSLTGTGFHEQYF.

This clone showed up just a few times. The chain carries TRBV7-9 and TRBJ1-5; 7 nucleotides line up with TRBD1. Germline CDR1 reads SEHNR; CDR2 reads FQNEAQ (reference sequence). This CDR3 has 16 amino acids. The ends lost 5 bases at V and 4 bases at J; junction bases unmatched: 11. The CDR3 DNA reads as TGTGCCAGCAGCCGAGGGGCAGGGGGACCTAATCAGCCCCAGCATTTT. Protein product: CASSRGAGGPNQPQHF. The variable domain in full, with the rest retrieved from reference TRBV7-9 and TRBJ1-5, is DTGVSQNPRHKITKRGQNVTFRCDPISEHNRLYWYRQTLGQGPEFLTYFQNEAQLEKSRLLSDRFSAERPKGSFSTLEIQRTEQGDSAMYLCASSRGAGGPNQPQHFGDGTRLSIL.

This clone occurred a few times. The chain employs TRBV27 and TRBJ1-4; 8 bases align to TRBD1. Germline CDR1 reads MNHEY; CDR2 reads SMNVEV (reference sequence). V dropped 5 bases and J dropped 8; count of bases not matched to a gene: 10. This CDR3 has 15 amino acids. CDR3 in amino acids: CASSRRTGFEEKLFF. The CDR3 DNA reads TGTGCCAGCAGTCGACGGACAGGGTTTGAGGAAAAACTGTTTTTT. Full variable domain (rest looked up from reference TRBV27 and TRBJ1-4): EAQVTQNPRYLITVTGKKLTVTCSQNMNHEYMSWYRQDPGLGLRQIYYSMNVEVTDKGDVPEGYKVSRKEKRNFPLILESPSPNQTSLYFCASSRRTGFEEKLFFGSGTQLSVL.

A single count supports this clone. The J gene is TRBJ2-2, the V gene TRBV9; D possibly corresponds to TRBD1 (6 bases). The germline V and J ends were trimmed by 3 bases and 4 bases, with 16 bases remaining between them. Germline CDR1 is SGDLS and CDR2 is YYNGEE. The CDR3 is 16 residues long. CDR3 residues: CASSARDTPRTGELFF. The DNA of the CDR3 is TGTGCCAGCAGCGCCCGGGACACCCCCCGCACCGGGGAGCTGTTTTTT.

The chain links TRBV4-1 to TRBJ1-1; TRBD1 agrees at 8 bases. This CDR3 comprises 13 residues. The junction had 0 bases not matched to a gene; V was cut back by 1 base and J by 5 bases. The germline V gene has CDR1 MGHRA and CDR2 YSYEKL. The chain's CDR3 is CASSQGQGTEAFF. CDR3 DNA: TGCGCCAGCAGCCAAGGACAGGGGACTGAAGCTTTCTTT.

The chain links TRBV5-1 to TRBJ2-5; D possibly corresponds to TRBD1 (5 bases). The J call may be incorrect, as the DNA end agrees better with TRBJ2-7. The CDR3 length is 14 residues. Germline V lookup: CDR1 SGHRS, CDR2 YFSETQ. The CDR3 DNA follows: TGCGCCAGCAGCCTGGCCACAGGTCCCTACGAGCAGTACTTC. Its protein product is CASSLATGPYEQYF.